Detailed here is one TCR beta chain. This clonotype was detected a few times. The antigen it recognizes is unknown. No much larger clonotype is one base removed from it; base qualities were not supplied. Only healthy Caucasian donors were included. Three pairs of female monozygotic twins, all aged roughly 18 to 30 years, made up the twin cohort. Peripheral blood mononuclear cells were the source from which RNA for the TCR libraries was isolated. These data are taken from a study of identical twins (dated by TCRdb to between 2015 and 2016). With respect to the entire study: TCR alpha and beta repertoires from monozygotic twins, unrelated adults of various ages and cord blood were deep-sequenced to test whether fetal clonotypes persist. Replicate twin experiments were performed at different times using different library preparation protocols to rule out contamination. Broad study findings and their caveats: Conclusions relied on cross-sectional statistical analysis, since the same donors could not be followed over many years. Invariant T cells such as MAIT and iNKT could partly confound zero-insertion analyses, although diverse VJ usage argued against such confounding for most clonotypes. A weaker excess of twin sharing was found in beta out-of-frame sequences because the signal-to-noise ratio was lowered by fewer shared sequences. Recombination models systematically underestimated out-of-frame TCR alpha sharing in monozygotic twins but agreed with sharing between unrelated individuals. Abundant cord blood beta clonotypes had fewer insertions, young adult naive repertoires showed a similar but weaker trend, and memory repertoires showed no such trend. Compared with coincidental sharing between unrelated individuals, out-of-frame TCR alpha sequences shared between twins had an excess of sequences with low generation probability.

V is clipped by 1 base and J by 6 bases, and the sequence between their germline boundaries is 10 bases long. The CDR1 and CDR2 encoded by the germline V gene are LGHNA and YNFKEQ. The CDR3 covers 13 residues, taking in both the cysteine and the phenylalanine. The CDR3 DNA has 39 bases and is translated from base 1. The library was made by 5' RACE. This sample was sequenced with an Illumina HiSeq 2000. A universal primer binding site was added through template switching, and the final cDNA carried a unique molecular identifier so that TCR cDNA molecules could be counted accurately. Specific primers in the conserved constant-segment region were used to synthesize first-strand cDNA for the TCR alpha and beta chains. Each cDNA library was double barcoded, with a SMART-Mk sample barcode plus Illumina barcodes, to control for contamination. TruSeq adapter sequences along with Illumina sample barcodes were introduced in two successive PCR steps. TCR alpha and beta cDNA libraries were sequenced on the Illumina HiSeq platform with custom primers. As for the authors' bioinformatics: MiGEC was used to process raw reads and extract unique molecular identifiers, and MiXCR was used to find CDR3 positions. Recombination models were inferred per individual with the repgenHMM and IGoR tools using an EM algorithm. Shared clonotypes were analyzed with the tcR package in R, and sharing was normalized by the product of cloneset sizes. To study raw recombination without the effects of thymic and clonal selection, out-of-frame nonproductive sequences were analyzed. The raw public data were reprocessed by TCRdb itself: fastp quality trimming at Q25, MiXCR clonotype calling, in-frame beta chains only. Entries are consolidated by CDR3 protein sequence, retaining the most common genes and DNA. The V and J calls come from TCRdb's annotation, not from the publication. The sample records 500,000 to 650,000 distinct CDR3 sequences, about 7.6% of which are singletons. Of the sample, 1.5% to 2% is held by the ten largest clones.

These data were also filed under a second study, of yellow fever vaccine responses in identical twins. Reported in the second study: According to the authors, in identical twins the way T cells responded to vaccination appeared partly convergent and partly personalized. In the study, vaccine-responding T cell clones were precisely tracked in identical twins.

The sample consisted of PBMCs. This receptor chain uses TRBV4-2 and TRBJ2-7; the D gene is perhaps TRBD2, on 5 matching bases. The sequence was obtained from a woman aged 18-35 years in good health. The base sequence is TGTGCCAGCAGCCAAGTTGACGGAGGCGAGCAGTACTTC. It is translated as CASSQVDGGEQYF.